Listed here are 26 T cell receptor beta chains from one sample, sequenced in a study of shared clonotypes between healthy human individuals. The assay was immunoSEQ multiplex PCR, and TCRdb's table has in-frame clones only and misses some. Among about 980,000 clones, approximately 80% were seen once, and the ten largest hold approximately 1.5%. Sequences were obtained from memory CD4+ T cells sorted from blood. Subset noted: CD45RA-negative fraction. Receptors were obtained from a young man in good health.

J is TRBJ2-3 and V is TRBV11-1; D gene ambiguous. This CDR3 is 16 amino acids long. Germline CDR1 reads SGHAT; CDR2 reads FQDESV (reference sequence). With 0 bases removed from V and 2 bases from J, the gap between germline ends came to 12 bases. CDR3 in amino acids: CASSLAPAGFTDTQYF. The CDR3 DNA sequence: TGTGCCAGCAGCTTAGCCCCAGCAGGATTCACAGATACGCAGTATTTT. Full variable domain (outside the CDR3, taken from reference TRBV11-1 and TRBJ2-3): EAEVAQSPRYKITEKSQAVAFWCDPISGHATLYWYRQILGQGPELLVQFQDESVVDDSQLPKDRFSAERLKGVDSTLKIQPAELGDSAMYLCASSLAPAGFTDTQYFGPGTRLTVL.

This clone was picked up a small number of times. The chain has TRBV30 and TRBJ1-1; tentative D call: TRBD1 (6 bases). The V gene's germline CDR1 is GTSNPN and CDR2 SVGIG (reference sequence). V was clipped by 8 bases and J by 0 bases, with 13 bases between them. This CDR3 region has 13 residues. This chain's CDR3 is CAIRGFMNTEAFF. The CDR3 region has the DNA TGTGCCATAAGGGGGTTCATGAACACTGAAGCTTTCTTT.

The table lists this clone with a count of one. V is TRBV25-1 and J is TRBJ1-2; D not certain. Germline loops: CDR1 MGHDK, CDR2 SYGVNS. This CDR3 has 16 residues. Trimming left V 1 base short and J 0 bases short, with 12 bases between. The CDR3 region is CASSELDGITNYGYTF. CDR3 nucleotide sequence: TGTGCCAGCAGTGAATTGGACGGCATCACTAACTATGGCTACACCTTC.

This chain links TRBV5-1 with TRBJ1-6; D is possibly TRBD1 (6 bases). Trimming took off 0 bases at V and 7 bases at J, with 20 bases between the two ends. Germline loops: CDR1 SGHRS, CDR2 YFSETQ. There are 18 residues in the CDR3. The CDR3 nucleotides read TGCGCCAGCAGCTTGGGATTTTTGGGGGCGGTAGTGAATTCACCCCTCCACTTT. Protein sequence: CASSLGFLGAVVNSPLHF.

This clone was detected only a few times. The chain carries TRBV5-1 and TRBJ1-1, with D perhaps matching TRBD1 (5 bases). From germline, CDR1 is SGHRS and CDR2 YFSETQ. The CDR3 contains 12 residues. Trimming left V 4 bases short and J 7 bases short, with 11 bases between. CDR3 loop: CASSAQGGEAFF. The DNA for the CDR3 is TGCGCCAGCAGCGCGCAGGGAGGTGAAGCTTTCTTT.

V gene TRBV4-1 combines with J gene TRBJ2-7, with D hard to call. Germline V gene data show CDR1 as MGHRA and CDR2 as YSYEKL. This CDR3 region has 14 residues. The V and J ends lost 4 bases and 0 bases respectively, with 10 bases between them. The CDR3: CASSPFGFSYEQYF. The DNA for the CDR3 is TGCGCCAGCAGCCCGTTCGGGTTCTCCTACGAGCAGTACTTC.

This chain links TRBV5-1 with TRBJ2-7; D ambiguous. V lost 2 bases to trimming and J lost 3 bases, with 12 bases between them. CDR3 length: 14 amino acids. CDR1 is SGHRS and CDR2 is YFSETQ in the germline V gene. CDR3 in amino acids: CASSFIGSRYEQYF. The CDR3 DNA reads as TGCGCCAGCAGCTTTATCGGATCCCGCTACGAGCAGTACTTC. The full variable domain, in which reference TRBV5-1 and TRBJ2-7 provide the parts outside the CDR3, is KAGVTQTPRYLIKTRGQQVTLSCSPISGHRSVSWYQQTPGQGLQFLFEYFSETQRNKGNFPGRFSGRQFSNSRSEMNVSTLELGDSALYLCASSFIGSRYEQYFGPGTRLTVT.

As to this clone: Different DNA sequences within this sample yield the same CDR3. This chain connects TRBV9 to TRBJ2-2; no reliable D call. This CDR3 has 14 residues. Deletions cut 0 bases from V and 1 base from J, with 4 bases between. The germline V gene encodes CDR1 SGDLS and CDR2 YYNGEE. CDR3 nucleotide sequence: TGTGCCAGCAGCGTAGGGGGGAACACCGGGGAGCTGTTTTTT. As protein: CASSVGGNTGELFF.

V and J are TRBV7-2 and TRBJ2-1; the match to TRBD2 covers 8 bases. J was trimmed by 5 bases and V by 5 bases; bases with no gene match: 8. Germline V gene data show CDR1 as SGHTA and CDR2 as FQGNSA. This CDR3 region has 15 residues. The CDR3 DNA sequence: TGTGCCAGCAGCCCGACCGGGACTAGGAACAATGAGCAGTTCTTC. It codes for CASSPTGTRNNEQFF. Full variable domain (remainder filled in from reference TRBV7-2 and TRBJ2-1): GAGVSQSPSNKVTEKGKDVELRCDPISGHTALYWYRQSLGQGLEFLIYFQGNSAPDKSGLPSDRFSAERTGGSVSTLTIQRTQQEDSAVYLCASSPTGTRNNEQFFGPGTRLTVL.

This chain connects TRBV5-4 to TRBJ2-1, with no clear D. CDR1 is SGHNT and CDR2 is YYREEE in the germline V gene (reference sequence). Trimming removed 4 bases at V and 4 bases at J, with 9 bases between. This CDR3 is built from 13 residues. For the CDR3, the DNA is TGTGCCAGCAGCCAGCCTCGATACAATGAGCAGTTCTTC. It is translated as CASSQPRYNEQFF.

The chain joins TRBV18 to TRBJ1-4, with D perhaps matching TRBD1 (5 bases). Trimming took 8 bases from V and 0 from J, leaving 16 bases between them. CDR3 size: 16 residues. The germline gives CDR1 KGHSH, CDR2 LQKENI. The DNA for the CDR3 is TGTGCCAGCGCGATCGACAGACTTCCAACTAATGAAAAACTGTTTTTT. Translated: CASAIDRLPTNEKLFF.

This chain links TRBV27 with TRBJ1-1, with 10 bases that match TRBD1. After removal of 8 bases from V and 2 bases from J, the junction contained 11 bases not matched to a gene. CDR1 and CDR2 (germline): MNHEY, SMNVEV (reference sequence). The CDR3 totals 16 residues. DNA for the CDR3: TGTGCCAGCTCCCCCCCGACAGGGGGCTTTAACACTGAAGCTTTCTTT. It encodes CASSPPTGGFNTEAFF.

J is TRBJ2-1 and V is TRBV10-3; 10 bases align to TRBD2. Germline V lookup: CDR1 ENHRY, CDR2 SYGVKD. CDR3 length equals 12 residues. Trimming took 4 bases from V and 10 from J; bases not matched to a gene: 1. CDR3 sequence reads: CAISGAGGEQFF. CDR3 nucleotide sequence: TGTGCCATCAGTGGAGCGGGGGGGGAGCAGTTCTTC.

To note about this clone: Other DNA sequences in the sample encode the same CDR3. This rearrangement joins TRBV11-2 to TRBJ1-1; 7 bases match TRBD1. CDR1 is SGHAT and CDR2 is FQNNGV in the germline V gene. The CDR3 totals 12 residues. J was trimmed by 6 bases and V by 5 bases; bases with no gene match: 3. The CDR3 region is CASSLQGPEAFF. In DNA, the CDR3 is TGTGCCAGCAGCCTACAGGGGCCTGAAGCTTTCTTT.

V is TRBV2 and J is TRBJ1-3; 8 nucleotides line up with TRBD1. The CDR3 has 15 residues. The junction had 6 bases not matched to a gene; V was cut back by 4 bases and J by 4 bases. The germline CDR1 and CDR2 sequences are SNHLY and FYNNEI. The CDR3 region has the DNA TGTGCCAGCAGTGCCTCCAGGGGGCTGGGAAACACCATATATTTT. Translation gives CASSASRGLGNTIYF.

This clone appeared a single time. The rearrangement uses TRBV6-6 and TRBJ1-3, with D tentatively TRBD1 (5 bases). V lost 4 bases, J lost 6 bases, and 10 bases lay in between. This CDR3 region has 13 residues. Germline V gene sequence: CDR1 MNHNY, CDR2 SVGAGI (reference sequence). The CDR3 DNA is TGTGCCAGCAGTTTTACCAGGGAAAACACCATATATTTT. Its translation: CASSFTRENTIYF.

The rearrangement joins TRBV18 to TRBJ2-2; possible D gene TRBD1, 5 bases. This CDR3 comprises 17 residues. The germline V gene has CDR1 KGHSH and CDR2 LQKENI. Trimming shortened V by 3 bases and J by 3 bases, and 17 bases separated the two germline ends. CDR3 nucleotide sequence: TGTGCCAGCTCACCCTGGACACCCGCATCCGACACCGGGGAGCTGTTTTTT. Translating gives CASSPWTPASDTGELFF.

The V and J genes are TRBV15 and TRBJ2-1; TRBD2 matches 9 bases. The germline V gene encodes CDR1 LNHNV and CDR2 YYDKDF (reference sequence). This CDR3 contains 17 residues. Trimming cost V 0 bases and J 1 base; bases outside gene matches: 4. As DNA, the CDR3 is TGTGCCACCAGCAGAGATCCGGCGGGAGGGTCCTACAATGAGCAGTTCTTC. It yields the protein CATSRDPAGGSYNEQFF.

This clone occurred once. The chain has TRBV29-1 and TRBJ2-3; 11 bases match TRBD2. Germline CDR1 and CDR2: SQVTM and ANQGSEA. With V trimmed by 4 bases and J by 3 bases, 3 bases remained unmatched. The CDR3 totals 14 residues. The CDR3 loop is CSVGSGRATDTQYF. CDR3 nucleotide sequence: TGCAGCGTTGGTAGCGGGAGGGCAACAGATACGCAGTATTTT.

The chain has TRBV7-9 and TRBJ1-1; a weak D match, TRBD1 (5 bases). The germline V gene encodes CDR1 SEHNR and CDR2 FQNEAQ (reference sequence). V was pared by 6 bases and J by 11 bases, with 16 bases between. The CDR3 has 12 residues. This CDR3 reads CASRQTGGGAFF. The CDR3 DNA reads as TGTGCCAGCAGGCAGACCGGGGGAGGTGCTTTCTTT.

The CDR3 DNA follows: TGTGCCAGCAGGAGAGATGTCCCAGATACGCAGTATTTT. Translating gives CASRRDVPDTQYF. The gene calls are TRBV6-5 and TRBJ2-3; no firm D call. Between the trimmed V and J ends, which lost 6 bases and 4 bases, there was a span of 11 bases. CDR3 length equals 13 residues. Germline V gives CDR1 MNHEY, CDR2 SVGAGI.

This clone is a singleton in its sample. Other DNA sequences from this sample encode an identical CDR3 as well. The chain uses TRBV10-3 and TRBJ1-5; D remains ambiguous. V gave up 0 bases and J gave up 0 bases, with 3 bases separating them. Germline assignment: CDR1 ENHRY and CDR2 SYGVKD. The CDR3 is 14 residues long. The CDR3 protein is CAISESLSNQPQHF. CDR3 bases: TGTGCCATCAGTGAGTCTCTTAGCAATCAGCCCCAGCATTTT.

The chain joins TRBV11-3 to TRBJ2-1, with D maybe TRBD1 (5 bases). This CDR3 spans 16 amino acids. Germline V gene data show CDR1 as SGHNT and CDR2 as YENEEA. Trimming pared 4 bases from V and 0 bases from J, leaving 13 bases between. The CDR3 coding sequence is TGTGCCAGCAGCTCCTTTGGGGCGAGCTCCTACAATGAGCAGTTCTTC. Protein product: CASSSFGASSYNEQFF. Combining the CDR3 with reference TRBV11-3 and TRBJ2-1 gives the whole variable domain EAGVVQSPRYKIIEKKQPVAFWCNPISGHNTLYWYLQNLGQGPELLIRYENEEAVDDSQLPKDRFSAERLKGVDSTLKIQPAELGDSAVYLCASSSFGASSYNEQFFGPGTRLTVL.

The chain recombines TRBV2 with TRBJ1-2; 8 bases fit TRBD1. The length of the CDR3 is 15 residues. V shed 6 bases and J 0 bases; nucleotides not matched to a gene: 6. Germline CDR1 is SNHLY and CDR2 is FYNNEI. This chain's CDR3 is CASRKDRGPNYGYTF. In DNA form, the CDR3 reads TGTGCCAGCAGAAAAGACAGGGGACCTAACTATGGCTACACCTTC.

The chain joins TRBV11-2 to TRBJ2-1, with D hard to call. The length of the CDR3 is 15 residues. CDR1 is SGHAT and CDR2 is FQNNGV in the germline V gene. Between the trimmed V and J ends, which lost 5 bases and 1 base, there was a span of 12 bases. The CDR3 coding sequence is TGTGCCAGCAGCCCCGACGGAGCGTCCTACAATGAGCAGTTCTTC. Protein product: CASSPDGASYNEQFF.

This clone was observed once. The J gene is TRBJ1-2, the V gene TRBV4-1; 10 nucleotides match TRBD1. CDR3 size: 15 residues. V gave up 2 bases and J gave up 8 bases; unmatched junction bases: 8. Germline CDR1 is MGHRA and CDR2 is YSYEKL. Here the CDR3 reads CASSQPGQGSSGYTF. As DNA, the CDR3 is TGCGCCAGCAGCCAACCGGGACAGGGGAGTTCGGGCTACACCTTC.